The clone carrying this TCR beta chain has more than one count but fewer than ten. The data belong to a study of blood T cells in healthy people across ages. Using a J-beta primer mix together with a sample-barcoded 5' primer, a second PCR was run for roughly 7 to 11 cycles. Using its own MiXCR run on the 5' RACE reads, TCRdb lists one record per CDR3 protein. Altogether about 650,000 distinct CDR3 sequences are present, over 40% being singletons, with the ten largest covering 13%. The V gene's germline CDR1 is SGHTA and CDR2 FQGNSA. With 5 bases removed from V and 3 bases from J, the gap between germline ends came to 10 bases. The CDR3 is 13 residues long.

The TCR sequence derives from a woman aged 80 or older in good health. The sequencing input was blood. The gene calls are TRBV7-2 and TRBJ1-1; D may be TRBD1 (5 bases). CDR3 DNA sequence: TGTGCCAGCAGCGTTGTACAGGACACTGAAGCTTTCTTT. This sequence encodes CASSVVQDTEAFF.